This TCR beta chain was recorded in a study of human T cells and chemical hapten exposure. Overall study context: Subjects had 2% DPC placed on roughly 2 cm by roughly 2 cm of upper inner arm skin for sensitization. Patients were mainly female, each with alopecia areata, totalis or universalis. Study-wide points: TCRs at a frequency above 1 in 1000 stayed unchanged with DPC sensitization.

The sample's time point: patch test 3, about 24 weeks after DPC sensitization. Treatment given: therapeutic diphenylcyclopropenone sensitization with weekly scalp DPC. TCRdb ran MiXCR on the RACE reads and lists one entry per CDR3 protein. This repertoire shows 180,000 or so distinct CDR3 sequences, about 22% found once; its top ten account for around 2.5%. On this clonotype: Its antigen is currently unknown.

The germline V gene has CDR1 DFQATT and CDR2 SNEGSKA (reference sequence). The CDR3 is 15 amino acids. V lost 0 bases and J 9 bases, leaving 18 bases between the germline ends. The chain uses TRBV20-1 and TRBJ1-5; TRBD1 might be the D (6 bases). The specimen comprised whole blood, sampled in connection with sensitization to the hapten diphenylcyclopropenone (DPC). This receptor was identified in a woman in her 40s with alopecia areata. Some clones in this sample may be carry-over from other donors' samples. CDR3 protein: CSAREPGGEERPQHF. CDR3 DNA: TGCAGTGCTAGAGAGCCGGGGGGCGAGGAACGGCCCCAGCATTTT.